Listed below are T cell receptor beta chains from one sample, sequenced in a study of blood T cell repertoires in COVID-19. Some clones are missing from TCRdb's copy, which holds only in-frame ones; the method was immunoSEQ multiplex PCR. This table holds approximately 73,000 clones, roughly 86% found once. Specimen: peripheral blood. All receptors come from a woman aged 60-70 years with acute or convalescent COVID-19. Both conserved end residues are part of each CDR3. The D gene is left open where the match is weak. A row's size may be missing; if present it is once, few, many or a size class.

once	TRBD2	TRBJ2-1	TRBV10-2	TGCGCCAGCAGTGACGGGACTAGCAGTGAGCAGTTCTTC	CASSDGTSSEQFF
-	TRBD1	TRBJ1-1	TRBV28	TGTGCCAGCAATGGACAGGGGGAGAACACTGAAGCTTTCTTT	CASNGQGENTEAFF
-	-	TRBJ2-1	TRBV28	TGTGCCAGCAGATCGGGGGCAGGGGGGTGGTACAATGAGCAGTTCTTC	CASRSGAGGWYNEQFF
-	TRBD2	TRBJ2-3	TRBV11-2	TGTGCCAGCAGCTTGGTCGGGGGGAACACAGATACGCAGTATTTT	CASSLVGGNTDTQYF
-	TRBD2	TRBJ2-7	TRBV27	TGTGCCAGCGGTCGACTAGCGGGCTACGAGCAGTACTTC	CASGRLAGYEQYF
-	-	TRBJ1-3	TRBV6-5	TGTGCCAGCACCGGAGGGTGGGGCCCTGGAAACACCATATATTTT	CASTGGWGPGNTIYF
-	TRBD1	TRBJ2-2	TRBV4-2	TGTGCCAGCAGCCAAGTGGGACAGGGTCCCACCGGGGAGCTGTTTTTT	CASSQVGQGPTGELFF
-	-	TRBJ1-5	TRBV10-3	TGTGCCATCAGTGAGGGGGCAGGGGATCGGCCCCAGCATTTT	CAISEGAGDRPQHF
-	TRBD2	TRBJ2-7	TRBV27	TGTGCCAGCAGTTTGGGGGGGGACTTCTCCTACGAGCAGTACTTC	CASSLGGDFSYEQYF
-	-	TRBJ1-6	TRBV6-1	TGTGCCAGCAGTGACAGGCAGGCCGTGCCCCTCCACTTT	CASSDRQAVPLHF
-	TRBD1	TRBJ1-1	TRBV7-6	TGTGCCAGCAGCACTTGGACAGGGGTCGGCACTGAAGCTTTCTTT	CASSTWTGVGTEAFF
-	TRBD1	TRBJ1-3	TRBV12-3/TRBV12-4	TGTGCCAGCAGTTTGCCCAGGGGGTACACCATATATTTT	CASSLPRGYTIYF
-	-	TRBJ2-1	TRBV14	TGTGCCAGCAGCCTGAGTATTAATGAGCAGTTCTTC	CASSLSINEQFF
-	-	TRBJ1-5	TRBV4-1	TGCGCCAGCAGCCAAGAGGTGGGCCGTTCGCCCCAGCATTTT	CASSQEVGRSPQHF
-	TRBD2	TRBJ2-1	TRBV7-3	TGTGCCAGCAGCCCCCACGGGGGACTAGAGTATGAGCAGTTCTTC	CASSPHGGLEYEQFF
-	-	TRBJ1-4	TRBV18	TGTGCCAGCTCACCAGGGGGCTATTTTGAAAAACTGTTTTTT	CASSPGGYFEKLFF
-	-	TRBJ1-1	TRBV28	TGTGCCAGCAAGCAGGGCTCCACTGAAGCTTTCTTT	CASKQGSTEAFF
-	-	TRBJ2-1	TRBV28	TGTGCCAGCAGCCTTTGGAGGGGTGAGCAGTTCTTC	CASSLWRGEQFF
once	-	TRBJ1-3	TRBV7-2	TGTGCCAGCAGCTTAGCCCAGGCCTCTGGAAACACCATATATTTT	CASSLAQASGNTIYF
-	TRBD1	TRBJ2-7	TRBV28	TGTGCCAGCACCCTAGGCAGGGGGCTAAGGTCCTACGAGCAGTACTTC	CASTLGRGLRSYEQYF
-	TRBD2	TRBJ2-7	TRBV5-1	TGCGCCAGCAGCTTGAACCCCCCCTCGCGGGGGGTGTACGAGCAGTACTTC	CASSLNPPSRGVYEQYF
-	-	TRBJ1-5	TRBV28	TGTGCCAGCAGCCCCGCCGGGGGAGTAGTCGGTCAGCCCCAGCATTTT	CASSPAGGVVGQPQHF
-	-	TRBJ2-6	TRBV3-1/TRBV3-2	TGTGCCAGCAGCCAAGAGTACTGGGCCAACGTCCTGACTTTC	CASSQEYWANVLTF
-	-	TRBJ1-1	TRBV7-2	TGTGCCAGCAGCCCGCAGGAGGACACTGAAGCTTTCTTT	CASSPQEDTEAFF
-	TRBD2	TRBJ2-3	TRBV7-9	TGTGCCAGCAGCACCCGACTAGCGAGCACAGATACGCAGTATTTT	CASSTRLASTDTQYF
-	TRBD2	TRBJ2-1	TRBV9	TGTGCCAGCAGTCCCCTGGGACTAGCGGGGAGCCATGAGCAGTTCTTC	CASSPLGLAGSHEQFF